The clone carrying this T cell receptor (beta chain) has a handful of counts. The V gene's germline CDR1 is SGHRS and CDR2 YFSETQ. The CDR3 totals 17 residues. Trimming cost V 4 bases and J 0 bases; bases outside gene matches: 7. The data derive from a study of STAT5B mutations in CD4+ large granular lymphocyte leukemia. Clones were read by immunoSEQ multiplex PCR, and TCRdb kept only the in-frame ones, dropping some. The data contain approximately 32,000 clones, approximately 88% of them seen just once; the ten biggest clones take up 0.95% to 1%. This clonotype originated in a human donor in good health. The chain has TRBV5-1 and TRBJ2-5; 12 nucleotides align to TRBD2. The sample was CD4+ T cells from blood buffy coats. CDR3 nucleotides: TGCGCCAGCAGCACCGGACTAGCGGGGCGGTACCAAGAGACCCAGTACTTC. Encoded protein: CASSTGLAGRYQETQYF.